A single sample gave rise to the 31 T cell receptor beta chains below, sequenced in a study of T cell changes during pregnancy in multiple sclerosis. Only in-frame clones appear in the TCRdb table, and some are missing; sequencing was by immunoSEQ multiplex PCR. The sample holds tens of thousands of clones; just over 90% are singletons and the top ten take 1.2%. The input for sequencing was peripheral blood, taken in the third trimester of pregnancy. These receptors were collected from a female donor with multiple sclerosis, enrolled in a pregnancy study.

The chain joins TRBV10-1 to TRBJ2-1; 9 bases line up with TRBD2. J gave up 8 bases and V 1 base, and 18 bases lay outside the gene matches. The CDR3 contains 19 residues. CDR1 and CDR2 (germline): WNHNN, SYGVQD (reference sequence). The CDR3, as DNA: TGCGCCAGCAGTGAGTTACCCCTTTACGCGGGAGGGCCCGGGTATGAGCAGTTCTTC. Protein sequence: CASSELPLYAGGPGYEQFF.

The V call is TRBV12-1, the J call TRBJ2-5; TRBD2 was called by the table and not checked on the DNA. TRBV12-1 is tagged as a pseudogene. The CDR3 consists of 16 residues. The CDR3 region is CASSFEAGRAQETQYF. The CDR3 DNA follows: TGTGCCAGCAGCTTTGAGGCGGGGAGGGCCCAAGAGACCCAGTACTTC.

J is TRBJ1-5 and V is TRBV10-3, with a tentative D call TRBD1 (6 bases). Trimming took off 2 bases at V and 4 bases at J, with 9 bases between the two ends. Germline V CDR1 and CDR2: ENHRY, SYGVKD. CDR3 length: 14 amino acids. In nucleotides, the CDR3 is TGTGCCATCAGTGAGGGGGGCTTAAATCAGCCCCAGCATTTT. Residues: CAISEGGLNQPQHF.

This clone was seen a single time. The gene calls are TRBV29-1 and TRBJ2-5; 7 bases match TRBD1. This CDR3 is 16 amino acids long. Germline loops: CDR1 SQVTM, CDR2 ANQGSEA. V lost 6 bases and J lost 5; bases outside the gene matches: 18. For the CDR3, the DNA is TGCAGCGTGGCAAAGGGGGCGGGCAACGTTGTCGAGACCCAGTACTTC. Protein product: CSVAKGAGNVVETQYF.

V gene TRBV30 combines with J gene TRBJ1-6; D call uncertain. Germline loops: CDR1 GTSNPN, CDR2 SVGIG (reference sequence). CDR3 length equals 14 residues. V lost 3 bases, J lost 0 bases, and 6 bases lay in between. The CDR3 coding sequence is TGTGCCTGGAGGAGCCTCTCCTATAATTCACCCCTCCACTTT. The encoded protein is CAWRSLSYNSPLHF.

The V call is TRBV6-5, the J call TRBJ2-7; 8 nucleotides line up with TRBD1. The CDR3 has 15 amino acids. Germline V lookup: CDR1 MNHEY, CDR2 SVGAGI. With 7 bases clipped from V and 1 base from J, the junction kept 9 bases outside the gene matches. As DNA, the CDR3 is TGTGCCAGCAAGTTGTTTCAGGGGGCTTCCTACGAGCAGTACTTC. It is translated as CASKLFQGASYEQYF.

The rearrangement uses TRBV9 and TRBJ2-3, with D perhaps matching TRBD2 (5 bases). This CDR3 contains 15 residues. Germline loops: CDR1 SGDLS, CDR2 YYNGEE. The ends were cut back, 0 bases at V and 4 bases at J, with 12 bases in the middle. CDR3 residues: CASSVGSERADTQYF. The CDR3, as DNA: TGTGCCAGCAGCGTAGGTAGTGAGAGGGCAGATACGCAGTATTTT.

J is TRBJ1-2 and V is TRBV6-5, with a weak D call TRBD1 (5 bases). The CDR3 runs to 14 residues. Per the germline V gene, CDR1 is MNHEY and CDR2 is SVGAGI. V was cut by 3 bases and J by 4 bases, with 12 bases left in between. In nucleotides, the CDR3 is TGTGCCAGCAGTTATAAGGGGTCGGCCTATGGCTACACCTTC. Translated, it gives CASSYKGSAYGYTF.

The DNA of the CDR3 is TGCAGCGTAGCCGTGAACAGGGTTAGAGACACCGGGGAGCTGTTTTTT. Its translation: CSVAVNRVRDTGELFF. This chain joins TRBV29-1 and TRBJ2-2; perhaps TRBD1 as D (6 bases). This CDR3 region has 16 residues. Germline V gene data show CDR1 as SQVTM and CDR2 as ANQGSEA. Trimming removed 6 bases from V and 3 bases from J, with 20 bases in between.

This sequence joins TRBV10-1 and TRBJ1-1; D not certain. The CDR3 is 13 amino acids. Germline V gene data show CDR1 as WNHNN and CDR2 as SYGVQD (reference sequence). The V end was cut by 3 bases, the J end by 5 bases, with 10 bases between. CDR3 sequence reads: CASSEGGSTEAFF. The CDR3 DNA sequence: TGCGCCAGCAGTGAAGGAGGGAGTACTGAAGCTTTCTTT.

CDR3 sequence: CASSQLLAGGTDTQYF. The CDR3 region has the DNA TGCGCCAGCAGCCAGCTACTAGCGGGAGGAACAGATACGCAGTATTTT. This chain uses TRBV4-1 with TRBJ2-3, with 12 bases identical to TRBD2. Unmatched junction bases numbered 4, after V lost 3 bases and J lost 3 bases. The germline gives CDR1 MGHRA, CDR2 YSYEKL. This CDR3 has 16 amino acids.

The V and J genes are TRBV6-1 and TRBJ2-7, with D unresolved. Germline-derived CDR1 and CDR2 are MNHNS and SASEGT. The V gene lost 2 bases and the J gene lost 2 bases, with 13 bases spanning the gap. The CDR3 totals 15 residues. In DNA, the CDR3 is TGTGCCAGCAGTGAATGGAGCTTATCTACCTACGAGCAGTACTTC. It yields the protein CASSEWSLSTYEQYF.

This chain joins TRBV13 and TRBJ2-7; 14 positions agree with TRBD2. V trimming: 4 bases; J trimming: 4 bases; junction bases outside the gene matches: 6. This CDR3 is built from 16 residues. Per germline, CDR1 PRHDT and CDR2 FYEKMQ (reference sequence). CDR3 residues: CASSSGTSGSWYEQYF. Here the CDR3 DNA reads TGTGCCAGCAGCTCCGGGACTAGCGGGAGTTGGTACGAGCAGTACTTC.

The chain employs TRBV18 and TRBJ2-7, with 8 bases fitting TRBD1. J lost 7 bases, V lost 4 bases, and 15 bases had no gene match. The CDR3 has 16 residues. Germline-derived CDR1 and CDR2 are KGHSH and LQKENI. Written as DNA, the CDR3 is TGTGCCAGCTCACTCAGTTCTAGGACAGGGACTGGGGAGCAGTACTTC. Translating it yields CASSLSSRTGTGEQYF.

This chain links TRBV18 with TRBJ2-7, with 8 bases identical to TRBD1. Trimming removed 6 bases from V and 2 bases from J; junction bases left unmatched: 9. The CDR3 loop spans 15 amino acids. Looked up from germline, CDR1 is KGHSH and CDR2 is LQKENI. CDR3 coding DNA: TGTGCCAGCTCGTCAGGACAGGGACCTCCCTACGAGCAGTACTTC. This codes for CASSSGQGPPYEQYF.

The rearrangement links TRBV18 to TRBJ2-1; TRBD2 matches 12 bases. Germline CDR1 KGHSH, CDR2 LQKENI. Germline trimming cut 3 bases from V and 4 bases from J; bases unmatched to any gene: 7. The CDR3 length is 17 residues. The DNA of the CDR3 is TGTGCCAGCTCACCCCCGGGAGGGACTAGCGGGTACAATGAGCAGTTCTTC. The encoded protein is CASSPPGGTSGYNEQFF.

The chain couples TRBV19 to TRBJ1-1; 10 bases map to TRBD1. The CDR3 extends over 13 amino acids. Trimming took 2 bases from V and 8 from J; bases not matched to a gene: 2. In germline, CDR1 is LNHDA, CDR2 SQIVND (reference sequence). Written as DNA, the CDR3 is TGTGCCAGTAGTATAATGGGACAGGGGGAAGCTTTCTTT. This codes for CASSIMGQGEAFF.

The rearrangement joins TRBV5-4 to TRBJ2-3; the match to TRBD2 covers 8 bases. Germline CDR1 SGHNT, CDR2 YYREEE (reference sequence). The CDR3 totals 17 residues. With 3 bases clipped from V and 0 bases from J, the junction kept 9 bases outside the gene matches. The CDR3 DNA sequence: TGTGCCAGCAGCTCGTACGTGACTAGCGCTAGCACAGATACGCAGTATTTT. Its protein product is CASSSYVTSASTDTQYF.

The chain carries TRBV4-2 and TRBJ2-7; 9 bases map to TRBD1. This CDR3 comprises 16 residues. Trimming took 1 base from V and 3 from J; bases not matched to a gene: 7. From germline, CDR1 is LGHNA and CDR2 YNFKEQ. The CDR3 loop is CASSQVEGQGIYEQYF. In DNA form, the CDR3 reads TGTGCCAGCAGCCAAGTTGAAGGACAGGGGATCTACGAGCAGTACTTC.

The V gene is TRBV4-3, the J gene TRBJ1-4, with D perhaps matching TRBD1 (6 bases). The CDR3 sequence is 16 residues long. CDR1 and CDR2 (germline): LGHNA, YSLEER. Trimming took 1 base from V and 0 from J, leaving 9 bases between them. CDR3 in DNA: TGCGCCAGCAGCCAAGCCCCAGGGGCAACTAATGAAAAACTGTTTTTT. This gives the protein CASSQAPGATNEKLFF.

This chain joins TRBV5-1 and TRBJ1-2; 9 nucleotides align to TRBD1. Germline CDR1 is SGHRS and CDR2 is YFSETQ. This CDR3 has 13 residues. The V segment lost 6 bases and the J segment 2 bases; nucleotides outside the gene matches: 2. The CDR3 DNA reads as TGCGCCAGCACAACAGGGGGCAACTATGGCTACACCTTC. It is translated as CASTTGGNYGYTF.

V gene TRBV6-1 combines with J gene TRBJ2-7; 7 bases agree with TRBD2. V lost 0 bases to trimming and J lost 4 bases; unmatched junction nucleotides: 3. Germline CDR1 is MNHNS and CDR2 is SASEGT. CDR3 length: 14 residues. The CDR3 here is CASSEAGGPYEQYF. CDR3 nucleotides: TGTGCCAGCAGTGAAGCGGGAGGGCCTTACGAGCAGTACTTC.

The chain couples TRBV7-2 to TRBJ2-7, with 12 bases fitting TRBD2. The CDR3 has 16 amino acids. Germline CDR1 and CDR2: SGHTA and FQGNSA. Losses at the gene ends were 3 bases for V and 4 bases for J; bases not matched to a gene: 7. DNA for the CDR3: TGTGCCAGCAGCTTTCCCACGACTAGCGGGAGTTACGAGCAGTACTTC. Translated: CASSFPTTSGSYEQYF.

This clone has a single count. The chain joins TRBV5-1 to TRBJ2-3, with 7 nucleotides matching TRBD1. Per germline, CDR1 SGHRS and CDR2 YFSETQ. The CDR3 consists of 13 residues. The J segment lost 4 bases and the V segment lost 4 bases, leaving 3 bases of the junction unmatched. This chain's CDR3 is CASSGDSADTQYF. The CDR3 DNA reads as TGCGCCAGCAGCGGGGACAGTGCAGATACGCAGTATTTT.

This chain uses TRBV19 with TRBJ1-2, with D uncertain. Trimming stripped 7 bases from V and 7 bases from J, with 13 bases between. The germline V gene has CDR1 LNHDA and CDR2 SQIVND (reference sequence). CDR3 length equals 12 residues. CDR3 DNA: TGTGCCAGTAAGCCCCAAAGCGGTGGCTACACCTTC. Its protein product is CASKPQSGGYTF. The full variable domain, its missing parts supplied by reference TRBV19 and TRBJ1-2, is DGGITQSPKYLFRKEGQNVTLSCEQNLNHDAMYWYRQDPGQGLRLIYYSQIVNDFQKGDIAEGYSVSREKKESFPLTVTSAQKNPTAFYLCASKPQSGGYTFGSGTRLTVV.

The chain couples TRBV7-9 to TRBJ2-2; a possible D gene is TRBD1 (5 bases). Trimming pared 0 bases from V and 1 base from J, leaving 6 bases between. There are 15 residues in the CDR3. Germline CDR1 reads SEHNR; CDR2 reads FQNEAQ (reference sequence). CDR3 coding DNA: TGTGCCAGCAGCTTAGCGGGGCGGAACACCGGGGAGCTGTTTTTT. This gives the protein CASSLAGRNTGELFF.

J is TRBJ1-5 and V is TRBV27; the match to TRBD1 covers 8 bases. The germline gives CDR1 MNHEY, CDR2 SMNVEV (reference sequence). This CDR3 spans 17 amino acids. The V gene end was trimmed by 6 bases and the J gene end by 1 base; junction bases not matched to a gene: 11. The CDR3: CASRAFAGQASNQPQHF. The DNA for the CDR3 is TGTGCCAGCAGAGCCTTCGCGGGACAGGCAAGCAATCAGCCCCAGCATTTT.

The V call is TRBV7-9, the J call TRBJ2-3; perhaps TRBD1 as D (5 bases). The CDR3 runs 14 residues. Trimming left V 2 bases short and J 6 bases short, with 12 bases between. The V gene's germline CDR1 is SEHNR and CDR2 FQNEAQ (reference sequence). The CDR3: CASSLMDTGDTQYF. In DNA form, the CDR3 reads TGTGCCAGCAGCTTAATGGACACCGGGGATACGCAGTATTTT.

The chain joins TRBV6-6 to TRBJ1-1; tentatively, D is TRBD1 (5 bases). V lost 6 bases and J 9 bases, leaving 14 bases between the germline ends. The germline V gene encodes CDR1 MNHNY and CDR2 SVGAGI (reference sequence). This CDR3 is 12 amino acids long. The CDR3 region has the DNA TGTGCCAGCAGACGGCCCGACAGCAAAGCTTTCTTT. Protein: CASRRPDSKAFF.

The J gene is TRBJ2-2, the V gene TRBV28; D is possibly TRBD2 (6 bases). The CDR3 is made up of 15 amino acids. Trimming shortened V by 2 bases and J by 6 bases, and 13 bases separated the two germline ends. Germline lookup yields CDR1 MDHEN and CDR2 SYDVKM. This CDR3 is CASSLRTNSAGELFF. The CDR3 DNA reads TGTGCCAGCAGTTTACGGACTAATTCTGCCGGGGAGCTGTTTTTT.

The gene calls are TRBV30 and TRBJ1-3; no reliable D call. V dropped 4 bases and J dropped 0 bases, with 7 bases sitting between them. Germline V lookup: CDR1 GTSNPN, CDR2 SVGIG (reference sequence). The CDR3 has 13 residues. This CDR3 is CAWTQASGNTIYF. In nucleotides, the CDR3 is TGTGCCTGGACCCAGGCCTCTGGAAACACCATATATTTT.